These 15 T cell receptor beta chains originate from one sample sequenced in a study of T cell repertoires in aging, cancer and after chemotherapy. Multiplex touch-down PCR with TRB-A/B primers amplified rearranged V-D-J TRB sequences. TCRdb analysed the multiplex PCR reads with MiXCR anew, one entry per CDR3 protein. The sample consists of 1,500 to 2,000 distinct CDR3 sequences, approximately 25% of them appearing once. The template was genomic DNA from peripheral blood, not RNA. Sequenced: blood. These receptors were collected from a human donor with a solid tumor.

This clonotype was counted only a few times. The CDR3 nucleotides are TGCGCCAGCAGCAAAGGGGCTGATACCTACGAGCAGTACTTC. Its protein product is CASSKGADTYEQYF. The rearrangement uses TRBV4-1 and TRBJ2-7, with a tentative D call TRBD1 (5 bases). Between the trimmed V and J ends, which lost 5 bases and 2 bases, there was a span of 13 bases. From germline, CDR1 is MGHRA and CDR2 YSYEKL. The CDR3 length is 14 residues.

The chain has TRBV7-2 and TRBJ2-2, with no clear D. CDR1 SGHTA and CDR2 FQGNSA come from the germline V gene. The V end was cut by 1 base, the J end by 3 bases, with 3 bases between. This CDR3 spans 13 amino acids. The CDR3 DNA is TGTGCCAGCAGCTTAGGGCACACCGGGGAGCTGTTTTTT. Its translation is CASSLGHTGELFF. Supplemented by reference TRBV7-2 and TRBJ2-2, the full variable domain reads GAGVSQSPSNKVTEKGKDVELRCDPISGHTALYWYRQSLGQGLEFLIYFQGNSAPDKSGLPSDRFSAERTGGSVSTLTIQRTQQEDSAVYLCASSLGHTGELFFGEGSRLTVL.

This chain connects TRBV5-6 to TRBJ2-4, with 10 bases fitting TRBD1. CDR1 is SGHDT and CDR2 is YYEEEE in the germline V gene. With V trimmed by 0 bases and J by 9 bases, 3 bases remained unmatched. The CDR3 runs 14 residues. The CDR3 sequence: CASSLGDRGIIQYF. CDR3 nucleotide sequence: TGTGCCAGCAGCTTGGGGGACAGGGGAATCATTCAGTACTTC.

This sequence joins TRBV15 and TRBJ2-2; D is uncertain. The CDR3 contains 12 residues. Germline V gene lookup returns CDR1 LNHNV and CDR2 YYDKDF (reference sequence). The V end was cut by 5 bases, the J end by 5 bases, with 6 bases between. DNA for the CDR3: TGTGCCACCAGCGGGGAAACCGGGGAGCTGTTTTTT. This encodes CATSGETGELFF.

The chain's CDR3 is CAISESMQGGTGELFF. In nucleotides, the CDR3 is TGTGCCATCAGTGAGTCGATGCAGGGTGGGACCGGGGAGCTGTTTTTT. The gene calls are TRBV10-3 and TRBJ2-2, with TRBD1 as a possible D gene (5 bases). Germline assignment: CDR1 ENHRY and CDR2 SYGVKD. CDR3 length: 16 amino acids. The V end was cut by 0 bases, the J end by 5 bases, with 13 bases between.

The chain couples TRBV7-2 to TRBJ2-3, with D unclear. The CDR3 loop spans 16 amino acids. V was trimmed by 5 bases and J by 4 bases, leaving 19 bases between them. Germline lookup yields CDR1 SGHTA and CDR2 FQGNSA. This chain's CDR3 is CASSRRPRISSDTQYF. CDR3 bases: TGTGCCAGCAGCCGTCGGCCTAGAATATCCTCAGATACGCAGTATTTT.

Notes on this clonotype: This sequence may be a read error, since a much larger clone differs from it by one base. The chain recombines TRBV6-5 with TRBJ1-2; D uncertain. Trimming took off 6 bases at V and 2 bases at J, with 13 bases between the two ends. CDR1 is MNHEY, CDR2 SVGAGI, per germline. CDR3 size: 14 residues. CDR3 bases: TGTGCCAGCAGCCCTGACAAGAACAACTATGGCTACACCTTC. Translation: CASSPDKNNYGYTF.

This clonotype was observed a few times. The rearrangement links TRBV20-1 to TRBJ2-1; D is uncertain. The V end was cut by 0 bases, the J end by 0 bases, with 9 bases between. Germline assignment: CDR1 DFQATT and CDR2 SNEGSKA (reference sequence). The CDR3 is 15 residues long. CDR3 in amino acids: CSARDSRVSYNEQFF. The CDR3 DNA reads TGCAGTGCTAGAGATTCCAGAGTCTCCTACAATGAGCAGTTCTTC.

This clonotype was detected once. This chain links TRBV14 with TRBJ2-1, with 9 nucleotides matching TRBD2. The V gene's germline CDR1 is SGHDN and CDR2 FVKESK. The CDR3 sequence is 15 residues long. The trim removed 2 bases at V and 8 bases at J, leaving 7 bases unmatched. The CDR3 bases are TGTGCCAGCAGCCAACAGCTAGCGGGACTCGATGAGCAGTTCTTC. Protein: CASSQQLAGLDEQFF.

This clonotype has just a few counts. The chain combines TRBV6-1 with TRBJ2-3; D is undetermined. The V and J ends lost 7 bases and 2 bases respectively, with 16 bases between them. The CDR3 contains 15 residues. Germline CDR1 reads MNHNS; CDR2 reads SASEGT. The CDR3 sequence: CASKLGYPNTDTQYF. CDR3 bases: TGTGCCAGCAAATTGGGCTACCCGAACACAGATACGCAGTATTTT.

This clonotype is classed as large. The CDR3 DNA follows: TGTGCCAGCAGCTCCTCTGCCGGGGTAAACTATGGCTACACCTTC. Its protein product is CASSSSAGVNYGYTF. The chain links TRBV7-6 to TRBJ1-2, with D uncertain. The CDR3 has 15 residues. The V gene's germline CDR1 is SGHVS and CDR2 FNYEAQ. The V gene lost 4 bases and the J gene lost 2 bases, with 14 bases spanning the gap.

This sequence joins TRBV28 and TRBJ2-2; 7 bases match TRBD2. With V trimmed by 6 bases and J by 2 bases, 9 bases remained unmatched. Germline CDR1 and CDR2: MDHEN and SYDVKM. This CDR3 region has 16 residues. The CDR3, as DNA: TGTGCCAGCAGACCTCTAGCGGAGTCTAACACCGGGGAGCTGTTTTTT. Its translation is CASRPLAESNTGELFF.

The chain has TRBV7-2 and TRBJ2-3; no firm D call. Germline V gives CDR1 SGHTA, CDR2 FQGNSA. Trimming stripped 0 bases from V and 6 bases from J, with 10 bases between. The CDR3 covers 14 residues. CDR3 amino acids: CASSLAQARDTQYF. CDR3 bases: TGTGCCAGCAGCTTAGCGCAGGCCAGGGATACGCAGTATTTT.

This chain links TRBV5-1 with TRBJ2-2; the match to TRBD1 covers 7 bases. CDR1 is SGHRS, CDR2 YFSETQ, per germline. J lost 6 bases, V lost 4 bases, and 9 bases had no gene match. The CDR3 is 15 residues long. The CDR3 DNA reads TGCGCCAGCAGCATGAGCCAGGGGGTCTCCGGGGAGCTGTTTTTT. Translation: CASSMSQGVSGELFF.

The V and J genes are TRBV24-1 and TRBJ2-1, with TRBD2 identical over 14 bases. The CDR3 is made up of 18 amino acids. Germline loops: CDR1 KGHDR, CDR2 SFDVKD. V was clipped by 6 bases and J by 4 bases; unmatched bases: 10. The CDR3 region has the DNA TGTGCCACCAGTCGAACAGCGACTAGCGGGAGGGCGTACAATGAGCAGTTCTTC. Translated: CATSRTATSGRAYNEQFF.